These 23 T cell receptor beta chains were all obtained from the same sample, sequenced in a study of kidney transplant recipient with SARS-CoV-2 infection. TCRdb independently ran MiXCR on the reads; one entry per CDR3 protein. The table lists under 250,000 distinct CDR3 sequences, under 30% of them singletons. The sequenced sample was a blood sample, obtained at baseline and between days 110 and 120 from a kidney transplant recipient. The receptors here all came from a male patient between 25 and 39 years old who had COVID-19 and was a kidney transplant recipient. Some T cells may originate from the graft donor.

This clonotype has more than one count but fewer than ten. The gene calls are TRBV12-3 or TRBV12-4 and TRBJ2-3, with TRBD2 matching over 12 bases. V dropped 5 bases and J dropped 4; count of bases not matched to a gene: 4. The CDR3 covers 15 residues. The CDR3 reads CASSMGLAGPDTQYF. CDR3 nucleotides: TGTGCCAGCAGTATGGGACTAGCGGGCCCAGATACGCAGTATTTT.

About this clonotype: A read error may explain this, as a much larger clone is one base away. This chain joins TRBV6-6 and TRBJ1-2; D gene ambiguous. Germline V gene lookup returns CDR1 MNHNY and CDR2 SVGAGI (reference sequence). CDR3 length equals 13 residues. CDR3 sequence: CPSSYQLTRGYTF. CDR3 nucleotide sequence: TGTCCCAGCAGTTATCAACTAACCAGAGGCTACACCTTC.

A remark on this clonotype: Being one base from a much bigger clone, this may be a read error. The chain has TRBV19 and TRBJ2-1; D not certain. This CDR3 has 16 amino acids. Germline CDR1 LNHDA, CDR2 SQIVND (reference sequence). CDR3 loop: CASSPPGWGWGLEQSF. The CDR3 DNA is TGTGCCAGTAGTCCCCCGGGCTGGGGATGGGGTCTGGAGCAGTCCTTC.

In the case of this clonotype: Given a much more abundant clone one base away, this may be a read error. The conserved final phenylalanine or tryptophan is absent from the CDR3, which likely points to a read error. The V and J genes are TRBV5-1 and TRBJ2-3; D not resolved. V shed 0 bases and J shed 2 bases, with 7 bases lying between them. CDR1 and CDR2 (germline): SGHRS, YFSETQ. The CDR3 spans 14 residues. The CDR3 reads CASSLVDTTDTQYL. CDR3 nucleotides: TGCGCCAGCAGCTTGGTAGACACCACAGATACGCAGTATTTA.

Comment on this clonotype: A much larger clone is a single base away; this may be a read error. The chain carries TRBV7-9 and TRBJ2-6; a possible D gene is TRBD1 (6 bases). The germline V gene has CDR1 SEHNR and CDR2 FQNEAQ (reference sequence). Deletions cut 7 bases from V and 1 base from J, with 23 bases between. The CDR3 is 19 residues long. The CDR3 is CASNTYAKGHFSGANVLTF. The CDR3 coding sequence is TGTGCCAGCAACACCTACGCGAAGGGACACTTTTCTGGGGCCAACGTCCTGACTTTC.

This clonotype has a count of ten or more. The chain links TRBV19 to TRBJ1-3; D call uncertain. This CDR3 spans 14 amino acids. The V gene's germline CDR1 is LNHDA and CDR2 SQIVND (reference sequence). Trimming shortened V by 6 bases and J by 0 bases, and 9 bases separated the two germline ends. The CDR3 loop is CASRDGYSGNTIYF. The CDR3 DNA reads TGTGCCAGTAGGGACGGATACTCTGGAAACACCATATATTTT.

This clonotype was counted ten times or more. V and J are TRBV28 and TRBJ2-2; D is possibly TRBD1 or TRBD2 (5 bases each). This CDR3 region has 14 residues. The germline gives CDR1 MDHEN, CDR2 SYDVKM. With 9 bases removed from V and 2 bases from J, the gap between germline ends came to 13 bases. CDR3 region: CASWPGRNTGELFF. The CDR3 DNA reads TGTGCCAGTTGGCCGGGACGCAACACCGGGGAGCTGTTTTTT.

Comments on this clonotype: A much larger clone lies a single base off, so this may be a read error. CDR3 amino acids: CASNPWGRGNYGYTF. The DNA for the CDR3 is TGTGCCAGCAACCCCTGGGGCCGGGGTAACTATGGCTACACCTTC. The J gene is TRBJ1-2, the V gene TRBV3-1, with D possibly TRBD1 on 5 matching bases. Germline V gene lookup returns CDR1 LGHDT and CDR2 YNNKEL (reference sequence). This CDR3 is 15 amino acids long. Trimming removed 7 bases from V and 1 base from J, with 16 bases in between.

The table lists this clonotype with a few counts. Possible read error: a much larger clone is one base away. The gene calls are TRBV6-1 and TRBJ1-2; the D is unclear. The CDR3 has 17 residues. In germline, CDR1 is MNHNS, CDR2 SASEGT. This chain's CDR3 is CASSVFRGGRKTYGHTF. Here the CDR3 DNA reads TGTGCCAGCAGTGTATTCCGAGGTGGGAGAAAGACCTATGGCCACACCTTC.

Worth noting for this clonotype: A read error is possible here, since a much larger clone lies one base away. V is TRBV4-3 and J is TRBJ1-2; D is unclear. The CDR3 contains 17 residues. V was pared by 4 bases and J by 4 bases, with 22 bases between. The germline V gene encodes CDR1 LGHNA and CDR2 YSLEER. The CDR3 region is CASSRLGGCRKTYGYTF. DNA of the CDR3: TGCGCCAGCAGCCGGCTGGGAGGATGTCGAAAGACCTATGGCTACACCTTC.

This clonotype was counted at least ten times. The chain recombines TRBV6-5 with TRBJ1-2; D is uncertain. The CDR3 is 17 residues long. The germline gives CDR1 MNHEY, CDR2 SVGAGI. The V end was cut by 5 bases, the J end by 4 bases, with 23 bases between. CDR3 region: CASSPRSSMRKTYGYTF. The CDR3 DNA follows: TGTGCCAGCAGTCCGCGTTCCTCTATGCGAAAGACCTATGGCTACACCTTC.

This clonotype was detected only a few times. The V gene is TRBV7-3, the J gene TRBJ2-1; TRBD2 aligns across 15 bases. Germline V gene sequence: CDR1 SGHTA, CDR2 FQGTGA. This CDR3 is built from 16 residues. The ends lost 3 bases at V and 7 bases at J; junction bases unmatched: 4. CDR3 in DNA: TGTGCCAGCAGCTTGGGACTAGCGGGAGGAGGGAATGAGCAGTTCTTC. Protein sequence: CASSLGLAGGGNEQFF. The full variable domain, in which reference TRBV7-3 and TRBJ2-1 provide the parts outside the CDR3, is GAGVSQTPSNKVTEKGKYVELRCDPISGHTALYWYRQSLGQGPEFLIYFQGTGAADDSGLPNDRFFAVRPEGSVSTLKIQRTERGDSAVYLCASSLGLAGGGNEQFFGPGTRLTVL.

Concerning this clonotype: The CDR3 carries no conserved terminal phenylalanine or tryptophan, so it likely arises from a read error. Written as DNA, the CDR3 is TGTGCCAGCAGCTTTGGAATGGGAATCGAAGAGACCCAGTACTCC. Translation gives CASSFGMGIEETQYS. The rearrangement uses TRBV12-3 or TRBV12-4 and TRBJ2-5; D gene uncertain. V gave up 6 bases and J gave up 3 bases, with 17 bases separating them. The CDR3 length is 15 residues.

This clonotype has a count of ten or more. The CDR3 is CASSEARQGPGELFF. In DNA, the CDR3 is TGTGCCAGCAGTGAAGCGCGACAGGGCCCCGGGGAGCTGTTTTTT. The J gene is TRBJ2-2, the V gene TRBV2; 7 bases agree with TRBD1. This CDR3 is 15 amino acids long. Germline V gene lookup returns CDR1 SNHLY and CDR2 FYNNEI. Trimming took 0 bases from V and 6 from J; bases not matched to a gene: 4. The complete variable domain, with remaining parts taken from reference TRBV2 and TRBJ2-2, reads EPEVTQTPSHQVTQMGQEVILRCVPISNHLYFYWYRQILGQKVEFLVSFYNNEISEKSEIFDDQFSVERPDGSNFTLKIRSTKLEDSAMYFCASSEARQGPGELFFGEGSRLTVL.

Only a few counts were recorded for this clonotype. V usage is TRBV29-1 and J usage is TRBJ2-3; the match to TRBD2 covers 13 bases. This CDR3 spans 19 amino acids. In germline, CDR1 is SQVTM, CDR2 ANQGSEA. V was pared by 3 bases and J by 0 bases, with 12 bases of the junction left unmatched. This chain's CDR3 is CSVDVDWTSGGTSTDTQYF. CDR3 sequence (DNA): TGCAGCGTTGACGTGGACTGGACTAGCGGGGGAACTAGCACAGATACGCAGTATTTT.

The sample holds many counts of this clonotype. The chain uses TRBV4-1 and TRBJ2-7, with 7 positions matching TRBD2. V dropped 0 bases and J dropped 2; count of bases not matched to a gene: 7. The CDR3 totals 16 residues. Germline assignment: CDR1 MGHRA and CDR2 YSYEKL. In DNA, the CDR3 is TGCGCCAGCAGCCAAGACGCTCTGGGGACTACCTACGAGCAGTACTTC. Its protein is CASSQDALGTTYEQYF.

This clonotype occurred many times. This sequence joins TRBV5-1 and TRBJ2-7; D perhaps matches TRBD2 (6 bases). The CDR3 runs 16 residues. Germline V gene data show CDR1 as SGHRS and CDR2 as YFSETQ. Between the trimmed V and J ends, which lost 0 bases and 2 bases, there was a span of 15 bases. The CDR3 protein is CASSLGPGLSAYEQYF. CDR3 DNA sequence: TGCGCCAGCAGCTTGGGCCCGGGACTCAGCGCCTACGAGCAGTACTTC.

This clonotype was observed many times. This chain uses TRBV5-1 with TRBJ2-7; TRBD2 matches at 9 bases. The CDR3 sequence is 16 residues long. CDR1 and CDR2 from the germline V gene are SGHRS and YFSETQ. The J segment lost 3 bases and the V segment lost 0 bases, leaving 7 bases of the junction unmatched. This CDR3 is CASSLGLAGINYEQYF. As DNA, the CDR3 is TGCGCCAGCAGCTTGGGGCTAGCGGGAATAAACTACGAGCAGTACTTC.

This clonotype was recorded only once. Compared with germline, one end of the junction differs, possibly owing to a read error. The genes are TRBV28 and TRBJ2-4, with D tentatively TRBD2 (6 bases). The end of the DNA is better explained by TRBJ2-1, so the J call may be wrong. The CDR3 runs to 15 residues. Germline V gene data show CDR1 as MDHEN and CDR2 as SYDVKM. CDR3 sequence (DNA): TGTGCCAGCAGTTTATTCTCCCGGGAGATCAATAAGCAGTTCTTC. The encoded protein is CASSLFSREINKQFF.

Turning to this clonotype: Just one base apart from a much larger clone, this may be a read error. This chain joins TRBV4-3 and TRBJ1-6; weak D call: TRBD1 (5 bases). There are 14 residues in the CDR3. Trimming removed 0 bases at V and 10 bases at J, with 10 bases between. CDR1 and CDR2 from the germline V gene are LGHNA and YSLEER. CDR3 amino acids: CASSQDRVRSPLHF. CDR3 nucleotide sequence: TGCGCCAGCAGCCAAGACAGGGTGAGATCACCCCTCCACTTT.

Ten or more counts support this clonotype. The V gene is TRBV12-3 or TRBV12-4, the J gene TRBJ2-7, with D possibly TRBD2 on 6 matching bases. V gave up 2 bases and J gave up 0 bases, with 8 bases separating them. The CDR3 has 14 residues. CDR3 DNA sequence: TGTGCCAGCAGTTTACGGGAGAGCTCCTACGAGCAGTACTTC. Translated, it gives CASSLRESSYEQYF.

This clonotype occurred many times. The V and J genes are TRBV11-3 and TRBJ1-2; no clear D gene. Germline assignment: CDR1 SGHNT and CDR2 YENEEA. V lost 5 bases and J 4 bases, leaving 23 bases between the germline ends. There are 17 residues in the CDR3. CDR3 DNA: TGTGCCAGCAGCAGACCCCGCGATCTCGGAAAGACCTATGGCTACACCTTC. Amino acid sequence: CASSRPRDLGKTYGYTF.

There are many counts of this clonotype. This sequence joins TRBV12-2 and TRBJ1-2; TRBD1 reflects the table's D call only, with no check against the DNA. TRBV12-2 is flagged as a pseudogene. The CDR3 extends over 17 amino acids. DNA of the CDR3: TGTGCAAGTCGCTACAGGAAGACTCCACGAAAGACCTATGGCTACACCTTC. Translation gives CASRYRKTPRKTYGYTF.